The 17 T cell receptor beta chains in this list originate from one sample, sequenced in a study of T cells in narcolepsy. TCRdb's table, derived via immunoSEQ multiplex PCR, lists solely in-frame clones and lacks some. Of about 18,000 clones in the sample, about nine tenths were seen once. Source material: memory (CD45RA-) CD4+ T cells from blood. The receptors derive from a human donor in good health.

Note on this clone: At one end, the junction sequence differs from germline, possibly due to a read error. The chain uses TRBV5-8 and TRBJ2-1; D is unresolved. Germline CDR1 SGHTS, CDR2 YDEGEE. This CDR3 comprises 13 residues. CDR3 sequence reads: CASSLRQYREQLF. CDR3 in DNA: TGTGCCAGCAGCTTGCGTCAATATCGTGAGCAGCTCTTC.

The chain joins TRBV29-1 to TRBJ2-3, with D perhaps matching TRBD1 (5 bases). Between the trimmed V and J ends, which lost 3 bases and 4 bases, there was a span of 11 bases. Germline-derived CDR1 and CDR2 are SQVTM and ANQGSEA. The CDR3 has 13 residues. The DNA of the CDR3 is TGCAGCGTTGAGGTGGGGCTCGCAGATACGCAGTATTTT. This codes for CSVEVGLADTQYF.

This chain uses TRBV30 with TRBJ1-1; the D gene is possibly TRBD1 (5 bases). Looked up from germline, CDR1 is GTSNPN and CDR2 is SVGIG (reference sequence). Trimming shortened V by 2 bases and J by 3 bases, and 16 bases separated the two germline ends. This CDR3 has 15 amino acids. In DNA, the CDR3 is TGTGCCTGGAGTAGTCGGGGCGCCCCGGACACTGAAGCTTTCTTT. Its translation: CAWSSRGAPDTEAFF.

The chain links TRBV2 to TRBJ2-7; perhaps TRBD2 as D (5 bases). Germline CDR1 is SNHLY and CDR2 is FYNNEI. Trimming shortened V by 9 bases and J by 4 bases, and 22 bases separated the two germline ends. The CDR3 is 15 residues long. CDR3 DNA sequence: TGTGCCAGTGGGGATCGTCGGGGTTTAGGATACGAGCAGTACTTC. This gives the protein CASGDRRGLGYEQYF.

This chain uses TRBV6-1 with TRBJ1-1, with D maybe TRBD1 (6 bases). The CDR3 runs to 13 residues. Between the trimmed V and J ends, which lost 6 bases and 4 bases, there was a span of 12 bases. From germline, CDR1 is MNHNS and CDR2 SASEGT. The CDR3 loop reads CASSEIQGTEAFF. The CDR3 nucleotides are TGTGCCAGCAGCGAGATACAGGGCACTGAAGCTTTCTTT.

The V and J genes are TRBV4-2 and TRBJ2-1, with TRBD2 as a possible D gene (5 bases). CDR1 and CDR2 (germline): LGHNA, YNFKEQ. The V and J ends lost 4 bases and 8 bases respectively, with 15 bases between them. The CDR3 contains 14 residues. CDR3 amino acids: CASSRNDNGDEQFF. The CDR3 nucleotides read TGTGCCAGCAGCCGAAATGACAACGGGGATGAGCAGTTCTTC.

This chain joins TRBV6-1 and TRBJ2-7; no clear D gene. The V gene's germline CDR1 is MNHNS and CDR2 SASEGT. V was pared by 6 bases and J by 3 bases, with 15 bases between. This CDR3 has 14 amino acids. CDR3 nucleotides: TGTGCCAGCAGACGGAGTTTTAGGGACTACGAGCAGTACTTC. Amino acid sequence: CASRRSFRDYEQYF.

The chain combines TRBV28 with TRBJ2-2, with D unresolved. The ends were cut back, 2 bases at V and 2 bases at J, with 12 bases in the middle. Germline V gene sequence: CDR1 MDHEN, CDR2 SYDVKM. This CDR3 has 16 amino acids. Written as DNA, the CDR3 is TGTGCCAGCAGTTTAGGGTCCTCCCCTAACACCGGGGAGCTGTTTTTT. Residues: CASSLGSSPNTGELFF.

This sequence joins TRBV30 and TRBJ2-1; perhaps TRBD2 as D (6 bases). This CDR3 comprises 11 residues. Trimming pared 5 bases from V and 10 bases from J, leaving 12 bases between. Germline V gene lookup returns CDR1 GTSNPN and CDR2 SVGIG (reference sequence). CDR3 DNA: TGTGCCTGGGGATCTAGCGCCGAGCAGTTCTTC. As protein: CAWGSSAEQFF.

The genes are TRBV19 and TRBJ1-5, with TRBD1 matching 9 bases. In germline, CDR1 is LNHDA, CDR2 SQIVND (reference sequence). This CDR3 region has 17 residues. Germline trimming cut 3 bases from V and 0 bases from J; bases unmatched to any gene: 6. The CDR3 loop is CASSIVGGQGSNQPQHF. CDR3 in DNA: TGTGCCAGTAGTATCGTGGGGGGACAGGGTAGCAATCAGCCCCAGCATTTT.

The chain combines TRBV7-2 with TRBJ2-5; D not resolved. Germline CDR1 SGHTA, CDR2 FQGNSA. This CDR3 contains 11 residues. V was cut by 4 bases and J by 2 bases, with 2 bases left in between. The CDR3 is CASSSQETQYF. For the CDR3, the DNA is TGTGCCAGCAGCTCACAAGAGACCCAGTACTTC.

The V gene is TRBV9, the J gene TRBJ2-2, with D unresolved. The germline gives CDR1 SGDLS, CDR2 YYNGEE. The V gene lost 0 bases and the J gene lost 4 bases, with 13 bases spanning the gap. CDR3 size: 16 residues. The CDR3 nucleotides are TGTGCCAGCAGCGTAGGGCGATTAGGCATCACCGGGGAGCTGTTTTTT. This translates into CASSVGRLGITGELFF.

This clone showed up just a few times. In DNA form, the CDR3 reads TGTGCCAGCAACGCGCAGTATTTT. Translating gives CASNAQYF. V is TRBV2 and J is TRBJ2-3; D is undetermined. The CDR3 consists of 8 residues. V dropped 7 bases and J dropped 10 bases, with 3 bases sitting between them. In germline, CDR1 is SNHLY, CDR2 FYNNEI. The full variable domain, its missing parts supplied by reference TRBV2 and TRBJ2-3, is EPEVTQTPSHQVTQMGQEVILRCVPISNHLYFYWYRQILGQKVEFLVSFYNNEISEKSEIFDDQFSVERPDGSNFTLKIRSTKLEDSAMYFCASNAQYFGPGTRLTVL.

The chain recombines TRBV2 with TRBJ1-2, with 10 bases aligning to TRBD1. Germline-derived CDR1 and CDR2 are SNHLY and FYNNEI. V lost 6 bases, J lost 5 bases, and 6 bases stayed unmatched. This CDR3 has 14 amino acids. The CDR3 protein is CASRGTGAFYGYTF. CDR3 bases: TGTGCCAGCAGAGGGACAGGGGCCTTTTATGGCTACACCTTC.

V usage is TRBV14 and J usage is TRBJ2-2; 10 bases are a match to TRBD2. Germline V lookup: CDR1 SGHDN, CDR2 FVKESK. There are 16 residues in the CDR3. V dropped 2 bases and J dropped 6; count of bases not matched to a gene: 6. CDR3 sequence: CASSQLAGVRAGELFF. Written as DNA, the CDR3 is TGTGCCAGCAGCCAACTAGCGGGGGTTCGGGCCGGGGAGCTGTTTTTT.

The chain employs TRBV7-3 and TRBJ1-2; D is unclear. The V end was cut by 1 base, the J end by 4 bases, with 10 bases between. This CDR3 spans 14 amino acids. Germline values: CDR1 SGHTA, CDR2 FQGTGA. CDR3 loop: CASSLNAGSYGYTF. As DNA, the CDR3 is TGTGCCAGCAGCTTAAACGCAGGATCCTATGGCTACACCTTC.

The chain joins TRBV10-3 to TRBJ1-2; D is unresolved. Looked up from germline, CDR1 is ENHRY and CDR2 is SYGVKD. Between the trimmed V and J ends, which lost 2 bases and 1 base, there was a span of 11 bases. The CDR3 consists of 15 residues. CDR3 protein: CAISERPGGNYGYTF. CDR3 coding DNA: TGTGCCATCAGTGAGAGGCCAGGAGGTAACTATGGCTACACCTTC.